This TCR beta chain was captured in a study of blood T cell repertoires in COVID-19 (dated by TCRdb to about 2020). Background for the entire study: Collaborator samples came from the United States, Italy and Spain and covered acute and convalescent phases of COVID-19. The prospective study material was composed of cDNA or gDNA derived from T cells, B-cell-depleted T cells, or PBMCs. A freely available public database, intended as a resource for researchers studying the immune response to SARS-CoV-2, is where the repertoires were released. Samples came from the ongoing ImmuneRACE study (first 160 participants) plus 1,254 subjects from 6 global collaborators. Where available, HLA class I and class II types were taken from metadata supplied by the sample provider and were not determined by assay-based typing. Nearly every sample came with metadata listing a de-identified subject ID, COVID-19 status, age in years and sex. Subjects who had been exposed to COVID-19, were actively infected with it, or had recovered from it provided the deeply sampled blood TCRbeta repertoires that made up the dataset. What the authors observed across the whole study: Clinical and demographic metadata were provided uncurated, with the amount varying by source and participant.

V loses 10 bases at its end and J loses 4 bases; junction bases beyond the gene matches: 7. Via the germline V gene, CDR1 is ENHRY and CDR2 SYGVKD. Counted from cysteine to phenylalanine, this CDR3 has 14 amino acids. The entry retains the CDR3 DNA only, 42 bases that are in frame from base 1. Whole blood was collected in K2EDTA tubes by collaborating institutions according to the institutions' own protocols. For TCRbeta analysis, collaborators shipped samples in one of three forms: frozen whole blood, isolated PBMCs, or DNA extracted from either of those sample types. TCRbeta CDR3 regions were amplified from genomic DNA using the immunoSEQ Assay, a bias-controlled multiplex PCR. Processing in the source paper ran as follows. The number of nucleated cells in each sample was estimated by amplification of reference gene primers within the assay. Sequence reads were collapsed and filtered to measure the absolute abundance of every unique TCRbeta CDR3 rearrangement. For each sample, productive Simpson clonality was calculated as the square root of Simpson's diversity index over productive rearrangements. Not all clones reach the TCRdb copy of this immuneACCESS table, which keeps in-frame sequences only. Checked studies attribute under half of the gap to unresolved V genes and leave the rest unexplained. Clone size and V and J calls were adopted from that table, with D and trimming inferred from the DNA. The sample records over 200,000 clones, roughly 80% of which are singletons. The ten biggest clones cover 6% to 9.5% of the sample.

Regarding this clone: This clone's antigen is unknown. No much larger clone exists at a distance of one base, and base qualities are not known.

Specimen: peripheral blood. This sequence was found in an elderly woman with acute or convalescent COVID-19. This chain is built from TRBV10-3 and TRBJ2-1; TRBD1 fits 10 bases in the junction. The CDR3 here reads CATSDRGGYNEQFF. The nucleotide sequence reads TGTGCCACCTCGGACAGGGGGGGTTACAATGAGCAGTTCTTC.